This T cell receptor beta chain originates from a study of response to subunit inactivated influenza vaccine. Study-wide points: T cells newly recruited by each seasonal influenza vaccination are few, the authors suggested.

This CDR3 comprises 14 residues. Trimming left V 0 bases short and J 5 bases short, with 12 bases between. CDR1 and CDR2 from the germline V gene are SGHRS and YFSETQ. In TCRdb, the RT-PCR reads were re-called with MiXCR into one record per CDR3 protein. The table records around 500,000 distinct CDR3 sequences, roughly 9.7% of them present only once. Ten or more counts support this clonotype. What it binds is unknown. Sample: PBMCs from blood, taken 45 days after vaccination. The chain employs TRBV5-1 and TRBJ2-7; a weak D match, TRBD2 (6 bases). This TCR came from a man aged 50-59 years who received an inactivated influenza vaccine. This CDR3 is CASSLDLPGDEQYF. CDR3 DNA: TGCGCCAGCAGCTTGGACCTCCCGGGGGACGAGCAGTACTTC.